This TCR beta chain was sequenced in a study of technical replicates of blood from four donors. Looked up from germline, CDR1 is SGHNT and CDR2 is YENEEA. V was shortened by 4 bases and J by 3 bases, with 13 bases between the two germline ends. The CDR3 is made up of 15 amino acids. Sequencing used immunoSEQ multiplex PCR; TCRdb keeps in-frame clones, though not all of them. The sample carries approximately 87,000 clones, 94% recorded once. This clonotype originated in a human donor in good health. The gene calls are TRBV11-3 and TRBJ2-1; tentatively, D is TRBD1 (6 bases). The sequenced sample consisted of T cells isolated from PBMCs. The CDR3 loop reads CASSSDSFIYNEQFF. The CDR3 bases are TGTGCCAGCAGCTCGGACAGTTTCATCTACAATGAGCAGTTCTTC.